Below, 20 T cell receptor beta chains from the same sample are listed, as sequenced in a study of spatial heterogeneity in lung cancer. Time point defined: sample taken at primary tumor resection. Using its own MiXCR run on the 5' RACE reads, TCRdb lists one record per CDR3 protein. The repertoire holds 2,000 to 3,000 distinct CDR3 sequences, with around 13% as singletons. Sample: normal lung tissue next to the tumor, taken at surgery. The receptors shown here come from a female donor with early-stage non-small cell lung cancer.

This clonotype is labeled as medium-sized. V and J are TRBV10-3 and TRBJ2-7; possible D gene TRBD2, 7 bases. V lost 2 bases, J lost 3 bases, and 11 bases lay in between. There are 14 residues in the CDR3. Germline V lookup: CDR1 ENHRY, CDR2 SYGVKD. The CDR3 protein is CAISEPGGSYEQYF. The CDR3 coding sequence is TGTGCCATCAGTGAGCCGGGGGGCAGCTACGAGCAGTACTTC.

In this sample, this clonotype is medium-sized. This chain connects TRBV29-1 to TRBJ1-1; the match to TRBD1 covers 7 bases. Germline V CDR1 and CDR2: SQVTM, ANQGSEA. This CDR3 is built from 13 residues. V was pared by 7 bases and J by 1 base, with 6 bases of the junction left unmatched. The CDR3 DNA follows: TGCAGCGGGATTGGGACAGCGAACACTGAAGCTTTCTTT. This sequence encodes CSGIGTANTEAFF.

By sample fraction, this clonotype is medium-sized. The V call is TRBV6-1, the J call TRBJ1-4, with unresolved D. Germline lookup yields CDR1 MNHNS and CDR2 SASEGT. CDR3 length equals 14 residues. The V gene lost 1 base and the J gene lost 13 bases, with 16 bases spanning the gap. CDR3 loop: CASSEGGSLKRLFF. The CDR3 region has the DNA TGTGCCAGCAGTGAAGGAGGCTCCTTGAAAAGACTGTTTTTT.

This clonotype was detected many times. The chain carries TRBV6-5 and TRBJ2-2, with 9 bases that match TRBD1. Germline CDR1 MNHEY, CDR2 SVGAGI. The CDR3 extends over 18 amino acids. V trimming: 6 bases; J trimming: 7 bases; junction bases outside the gene matches: 18. The CDR3 bases are TGTGCCAGCAGCGACCTCTCTGGGACAGGGATTGTCGGCGGGGAGCTGTTTTTT. Residues: CASSDLSGTGIVGGELFF.

This clonotype is medium-sized (0.01 to 0.1%) in the sample. The chain is built from TRBV28 and TRBJ2-7, with D perhaps TRBD1 (6 bases). V lost 3 bases to trimming and J lost 2 bases, with 20 bases between them. The CDR3 runs to 17 residues. Germline CDR1 MDHEN, CDR2 SYDVKM. The CDR3 nucleotides read TGTGCCAGCAGTTTTCCCCCGGGACACTCAAAGGCCTACGAGCAGTACTTC. Amino acids: CASSFPPGHSKAYEQYF.

By sample fraction, this clonotype is medium-sized. The J gene is TRBJ1-6, the V gene TRBV28; 7 nucleotides agree with TRBD1. This CDR3 has 16 residues. Trimming took 2 bases from V and 9 from J; bases not matched to a gene: 10. CDR1 is MDHEN and CDR2 is SYDVKM in the germline V gene. The CDR3 DNA follows: TGTGCCAGCAGTTTACAAAGGACAGGCTCCGGTTCACCCCTCCACTTT. It codes for CASSLQRTGSGSPLHF.

This clonotype counts as medium-sized. The rearrangement links TRBV7-9 to TRBJ2-3, with 8 bases lining up with TRBD2. CDR3 length: 14 residues. Germline V gene lookup returns CDR1 SEHNR and CDR2 FQNEAQ (reference sequence). J was trimmed by 9 bases and V by 1 base; bases with no gene match: 6. In nucleotides, the CDR3 is TGTGCCAGCAGCTTAGAGCCGGCTAGCGGGACGCAGTATTTT. Translating gives CASSLEPASGTQYF. The variable domain in full, with the rest retrieved from reference TRBV7-9 and TRBJ2-3, is DTGVSQNPRHKITKRGQNVTFRCDPISEHNRLYWYRQTLGQGPEFLTYFQNEAQLEKSRLLSDRFSAERPKGSFSTLEIQRTEQGDSAMYLCASSLEPASGTQYFGPGTRLTVL.

This clonotype was seen only a few times. The V and J genes are TRBV28 and TRBJ2-3; the match to TRBD1 covers 7 bases. V lost 7 bases, J lost 0 bases, and 7 bases stayed unmatched. There are 15 residues in the CDR3. Per germline, CDR1 MDHEN and CDR2 SYDVKM. The CDR3 DNA reads as TGTGCCAGCATTCACAGGGGAACTAGCACAGATACGCAGTATTTT. Translated: CASIHRGTSTDTQYF.

Relative to its sample, this clonotype is medium-sized. The rearrangement joins TRBV10-2 to TRBJ2-5; the match to TRBD2 covers 7 bases. With V trimmed by 8 bases and J by 4 bases, 4 bases remained unmatched. The CDR3 has 12 amino acids. CDR1 is WSHSY, CDR2 SAAADI, per germline. CDR3 amino acids: CASRGEGETQYF. The CDR3 DNA follows: TGCGCCAGCCGCGGGGAGGGAGAGACCCAGTACTTC.

The chain employs TRBV18 and TRBJ1-5; weak D call: TRBD1 (5 bases). V was shortened by 2 bases and J by 3 bases, with 14 bases between the two germline ends. Germline values: CDR1 KGHSH, CDR2 LQKENI. CDR3 length: 16 residues. DNA of the CDR3: TGTGCCAGCTCACCAAACGGGGCCCCCCTCAATCAGCCCCAGCATTTT. Translating it yields CASSPNGAPLNQPQHF.

This clonotype rates as medium-sized. The genes are TRBV20-1 and TRBJ2-3; tentatively, D is TRBD2 (6 bases). The length of the CDR3 is 13 residues. V lost 7 bases and J lost 4, with 15 bases in between. Per the germline V gene, CDR1 is DFQATT and CDR2 is SNEGSKA (reference sequence). The CDR3 protein is CSGGGDGADTQYF. DNA of the CDR3: TGCAGTGGCGGCGGGGACGGCGCAGATACGCAGTATTTT.

This clonotype is medium-sized within its sample. This chain uses TRBV7-9 with TRBJ1-3, with TRBD1 identical over 8 bases. With 5 bases clipped from V and 2 bases from J, the junction kept 11 bases outside the gene matches. In germline, CDR1 is SEHNR, CDR2 FQNEAQ (reference sequence). The CDR3 runs to 17 residues. The chain's CDR3 is CASSTRGQGETGNTIYF. Written as DNA, the CDR3 is TGTGCCAGCAGCACCCGAGGACAGGGCGAGACTGGAAACACCATATATTTT. Using reference TRBV7-9 and TRBJ1-3 for the parts outside the CDR3, the full variable domain is DTGVSQNPRHKITKRGQNVTFRCDPISEHNRLYWYRQTLGQGPEFLTYFQNEAQLEKSRLLSDRFSAERPKGSFSTLEIQRTEQGDSAMYLCASSTRGQGETGNTIYFGEGSWLTVV.

By share, this clonotype ranks as medium-sized. The chain combines TRBV7-8 with TRBJ2-6; 9 bases fit TRBD1. The CDR3 runs 16 residues. V shed 7 bases, J shed 4 bases, and the junction held 8 bases outside the gene matches. CDR1 is SGHVS and CDR2 is FQNEAQ in the germline V gene. The CDR3 nucleotides read TGTGCCAGCACCCCCACAGGGGGCCAGGGGGCCAACGTCCTGACTTTC. This encodes CASTPTGGQGANVLTF.

Ten or more counts support this clonotype. The DNA for the CDR3 is TGTGCCAGCAGTGAGCAGGGGGCGTATTACGAGCAGTACTTC. It yields the protein CASSEQGAYYEQYF. The rearrangement joins TRBV6-1 to TRBJ2-7, with 8 nucleotides matching TRBD1. V lost 3 bases to trimming and J lost 4 bases; unmatched junction nucleotides: 5. The CDR3 length is 14 residues. Germline CDR1 reads MNHNS; CDR2 reads SASEGT.

This clonotype is medium-sized within its sample. CDR3 sequence reads: CASRRSGEGKNIQYF. The DNA of the CDR3 is TGTGCCAGCAGGCGTAGCGGGGAAGGCAAAAACATTCAGTACTTC. The V gene is TRBV5-6, the J gene TRBJ2-4; 8 nucleotides match TRBD2. This CDR3 has 15 residues. V shed 5 bases, J shed 3 bases, and the junction held 7 bases outside the gene matches. Germline V CDR1 and CDR2: SGHDT, YYEEEE. Looking up the rest from reference TRBV5-6 and TRBJ2-4 gives the full variable domain: DAGVTQSPTHLIKTRGQQVTLRCSPKSGHDTVSWYQQALGQGPQFIFQYYEEEERQRGNFPDRFSGHQFPNYSSELNVNALLLGDSALYLCASRRSGEGKNIQYFGAGTRLSVL.

This clonotype was counted between two and nine times. The chain links TRBV12-3 or TRBV12-4 to TRBJ2-1; D uncertain. The CDR3 runs 18 residues. Trimming took 0 bases from V and 0 from J, leaving 15 bases between them. CDR3 sequence reads: CASSLAGSTGSSYNEQFF. As DNA, the CDR3 is TGTGCCAGCAGTTTAGCTGGGTCTACCGGTAGCTCCTACAATGAGCAGTTCTTC.

The chain has TRBV2 and TRBJ2-7; D is ambiguous. V lost 0 bases and J lost 6, with 9 bases in between. Per the germline V gene, CDR1 is SNHLY and CDR2 is FYNNEI. The CDR3 is made up of 13 amino acids. CDR3 nucleotide sequence: TGTGCCAGCAGTGAAGCGGTCGGGTCCGAGCAGTACTTC. This translates into CASSEAVGSEQYF.

This clonotype qualifies as medium-sized. The genes are TRBV4-2 and TRBJ1-3, with D tentatively TRBD1 (6 bases). Germline V lookup: CDR1 LGHNA, CDR2 YNFKEQ. The V end was cut by 1 base, the J end by 0 bases, with 13 bases between. The CDR3 consists of 17 residues. CDR3 DNA: TGTGCCAGCAGCCAAGCAACAGCCAGGGGCTCTGGAAACACCATATATTTT. It specifies CASSQATARGSGNTIYF.

By proportion, this clonotype is medium-sized. The V and J genes are TRBV12-3 or TRBV12-4 and TRBJ2-7, with 7 bases that match TRBD2. J gave up 2 bases and V 5 bases, and 9 bases lay outside the gene matches. The CDR3 length is 15 residues. The chain's CDR3 is CASSRWGLQTYEQYF. The CDR3 DNA follows: TGTGCCAGCAGTCGTTGGGGACTACAAACCTACGAGCAGTACTTC.

This clonotype came up many times. This CDR3 is CSAPDRGGGNTIYF. The CDR3 region has the DNA TGCAGTGCTCCCGACAGGGGAGGCGGAAACACCATATATTTT. The V call is TRBV20-1, the J call TRBJ1-3; 8 positions match TRBD1. Trimming at V came to 5 bases and at J to 4 bases, leaving 7 bases not matched to a gene. The CDR3 is 14 amino acids. The germline V gene encodes CDR1 DFQATT and CDR2 SNEGSKA (reference sequence).